Following are 16 T cell receptor beta chains from one sample sequenced in a study of T cell responses to AZD1222 COVID-19 vaccine. The method was immunoSEQ multiplex PCR; TCRdb's version includes in-frame clones alone and lacks a portion of them. The table lists roughly 99,000 clones, roughly nine tenths of them singletons. This specimen was peripheral blood, taken 28 days after the second AZD1222 dose. Source of these receptors: an adult who received the AZD1222 COVID-19 vaccine.

The chain carries TRBV18 and TRBJ2-1, with a weak D call TRBD1 (6 bases). V lost 6 bases and J 15 bases, leaving 27 bases between the germline ends. The CDR3 contains 15 residues. Per the germline V gene, CDR1 is KGHSH and CDR2 is LQKENI. The CDR3 nucleotides are TGTGCCAGCTCGGGGGCACTCCTGGACGGGGATAGGGTGTTCTTC. It is translated as CASSGALLDGDRVFF.

The CDR3 bases are TGTGCCAGCCACTGGGGCCACACTGAAGCTTTCTTT. Protein: CASHWGHTEAFF. The rearrangement uses TRBV28 and TRBJ1-1, with a possible D match to TRBD1 (5 bases). The germline CDR1 and CDR2 sequences are MDHEN and SYDVKM. V was cut by 8 bases and J by 3 bases, with 10 bases left in between. The CDR3 runs 12 residues.

The chain carries TRBV30 and TRBJ1-2; TRBD1 is a possible D gene (5 bases). The CDR3 runs 12 residues. In germline, CDR1 is GTSNPN, CDR2 SVGIG (reference sequence). The germline V and J ends were trimmed by 8 bases and 9 bases, with 19 bases remaining between them. The CDR3 nucleotides read TGTGCCGGTGAGTCGGGACCCGCGAGCTACACCTTC. It encodes CAGESGPASYTF.

This clone was recorded only once. The chain recombines TRBV5-4 with TRBJ2-2; 12 nucleotides agree with TRBD1. V trimming: 4 bases; J trimming: 8 bases; junction bases outside the gene matches: 12. The CDR3 extends over 17 amino acids. Looked up from germline, CDR1 is SGHNT and CDR2 is YYREEE (reference sequence). The DNA for the CDR3 is TGTGCCAGCAGCCTCCCTACCGGGACAGGGGGCCGTGGGGAGCTGTTTTTT. It encodes CASSLPTGTGGRGELFF.

The table lists this clone with a count of one. The rearrangement uses TRBV6-5 and TRBJ2-2; a possible D gene is TRBD1 (5 bases). Trimming took off 4 bases at V and 4 bases at J, with 13 bases between the two ends. The length of the CDR3 is 15 residues. Germline CDR1 MNHEY, CDR2 SVGAGI. In DNA form, the CDR3 reads TGTGCCAGCAGTTTGGGGCGATCCTTCACCGGGGAGCTGTTTTTT. Its protein product is CASSLGRSFTGELFF.

A few counts support this clone. The CDR3 loop reads CASSEGRWRGHNEQFF. The DNA for the CDR3 is TGTGCCAGCAGTGAGGGTCGGTGGAGGGGACACAATGAGCAGTTCTTC. This chain links TRBV2 with TRBJ2-1, with a weak D call TRBD2 (6 bases). V dropped 3 bases and J dropped 5 bases, with 17 bases sitting between them. Per the germline V gene, CDR1 is SNHLY and CDR2 is FYNNEI. The CDR3 totals 16 residues.

The chain is built from TRBV5-5 and TRBJ2-7, with a possible D match to TRBD1 (5 bases). Germline V gene data show CDR1 as SGHKS and CDR2 as YYEKEE (reference sequence). This CDR3 contains 14 residues. Between the trimmed V and J ends, which lost 2 bases and 6 bases, there was a span of 15 bases. The CDR3 loop reads CASSLGQTRVEQYF. DNA of the CDR3: TGTGCCAGCAGCTTAGGACAAACGAGAGTCGAGCAGTACTTC.

This sequence joins TRBV15 and TRBJ2-1; D is ambiguous. The CDR3 length is 15 residues. V lost 1 base, J lost 2 bases, and 9 bases lay in between. Germline values: CDR1 LNHNV, CDR2 YYDKDF (reference sequence). DNA for the CDR3: TGTGCCACCAGCAGAGTTGGTCGTACCTACAATGAGCAGTTCTTC. This translates into CATSRVGRTYNEQFF.

This CDR3 reads CAISEGDSTDTQYF. In DNA form, the CDR3 reads TGTGCCATCAGTGAGGGGGACAGCACAGATACGCAGTATTTT. The V and J genes are TRBV10-3 and TRBJ2-3; D is possibly TRBD1 or TRBD2 (5 bases each). Germline-derived CDR1 and CDR2 are ENHRY and SYGVKD. The CDR3 has 14 residues. The germline V and J ends were trimmed by 2 bases and 0 bases, with 6 bases remaining between them.

The gene calls are TRBV7-2 and TRBJ2-7; D remains unclear. V gave up 2 bases and J gave up 2 bases, with 10 bases separating them. The CDR3 contains 14 residues. Germline loops: CDR1 SGHTA, CDR2 FQGNSA. DNA for the CDR3: TGTGCCAGCAGCTTAAGAATGCGGCCCTACGAGCAGTACTTC. This codes for CASSLRMRPYEQYF.

In its sample, this clone was seen once. V gene TRBV7-8 combines with J gene TRBJ1-6; D unresolved. This CDR3 has 15 residues. V was clipped by 2 bases and J by 10 bases, with 15 bases between them. From germline, CDR1 is SGHVS and CDR2 FQNEAQ. The CDR3 region has the DNA TGTGCCAGCAGCTTACGGGAGCTGAAATTGTCACCCCTCCACTTT. Its protein product is CASSLRELKLSPLHF.

The genes are TRBV19 and TRBJ1-5; TRBD1 matches 8 bases. With 5 bases clipped from V and 9 bases from J, the junction kept 3 bases outside the gene matches. The CDR3 sequence is 12 residues long. Germline CDR1 reads LNHDA; CDR2 reads SQIVND (reference sequence). CDR3 loop: CASSRQGWPQHF. DNA for the CDR3: TGTGCCAGTAGTCGACAGGGGTGGCCCCAGCATTTT.

The chain recombines TRBV9 with TRBJ1-3, with 7 bases lining up with TRBD1. Germline trimming cut 3 bases from V and 7 bases from J; bases unmatched to any gene: 10. The CDR3 runs to 15 residues. The germline V gene has CDR1 SGDLS and CDR2 YYNGEE. CDR3 coding DNA: TGTGCCAGCAGCGGAGTGGGGACAGAAAGTAACACCATATATTTT. It translates to CASSGVGTESNTIYF.

This chain uses TRBV2 with TRBJ1-6; D uncertain. Germline assignment: CDR1 SNHLY and CDR2 FYNNEI. V shed 7 bases and J shed 7 bases, with 8 bases lying between them. The CDR3 has 12 residues. In nucleotides, the CDR3 is TGTGCCAGCAATGGGGAAAATTCACCCCTCCACTTT. As protein: CASNGENSPLHF.

The V gene is TRBV3-1 (or the pseudogene TRBV3-2), the J gene TRBJ2-2, with 10 bases fitting TRBD2. The CDR3 loop spans 16 amino acids. The V and J ends lost 5 bases and 2 bases, in that order; junction bases with no gene match: 5. Germline loops: CDR1 LGHDT, CDR2 YNNKEL (reference sequence). This CDR3 is CASSSRTSGNTGELFF. The CDR3 DNA reads TGTGCCAGCAGCTCCCGGACTAGCGGAAACACCGGGGAGCTGTTTTTT.

The V gene is TRBV30, the J gene TRBJ2-1, with D tentatively TRBD1 or TRBD2 (6 bases each). CDR1 and CDR2 (germline): GTSNPN, SVGIG (reference sequence). This CDR3 spans 14 amino acids. V shed 2 bases and J shed 1 base, with 9 bases lying between them. In DNA, the CDR3 is TGTGCCTGGAGTAGGGGGGCTTCCTACAATGAGCAGTTCTTC. Protein sequence: CAWSRGASYNEQFF.